The next 11 T cell receptor beta chains were all read from a single sample in a study of blood T cell repertoires in COVID-19. This table comes from immunoSEQ multiplex PCR, and its TCRdb copy is limited to in-frame clones, with some not included. The sample records about 260,000 clones, roughly 90% being singletons. The sequenced sample was peripheral blood. The receptors derive from a woman between 50 and 59 years old who had recovered from COVID-19.

The chain recombines TRBV7-9 with TRBJ2-5; maybe TRBD1 (6 bases). Trimming pared 1 base from V and 7 bases from J, leaving 16 bases between. Looked up from germline, CDR1 is SEHNR and CDR2 is FQNEAQ (reference sequence). This CDR3 has 15 residues. The CDR3 spells CASSLVDRTGGTQYF. Here the CDR3 DNA reads TGTGCCAGCAGCTTAGTTGACAGGACGGGTGGGACCCAGTACTTC. Full variable domain (missing parts from reference TRBV7-9 and TRBJ2-5): DTGVSQNPRHKITKRGQNVTFRCDPISEHNRLYWYRQTLGQGPEFLTYFQNEAQLEKSRLLSDRFSAERPKGSFSTLEIQRTEQGDSAMYLCASSLVDRTGGTQYFGPGTRLLVL.

Comment on this clone: At the DNA level, this CDR3 is encoded by other sequences in the same sample as well. The chain uses TRBV7-2 and TRBJ2-3; D is possibly TRBD1 (5 bases). This CDR3 spans 14 amino acids. The V gene's germline CDR1 is SGHTA and CDR2 FQGNSA. Trimming removed 5 bases from V and 0 bases from J, with 9 bases in between. CDR3 nucleotides: TGTGCCAGCAGCCTTGGGGCGAGCACAGATACGCAGTATTTT. Its protein is CASSLGASTDTQYF.

V usage is TRBV5-1 and J usage is TRBJ1-1; TRBD1 aligns across 7 bases. The CDR3 loop spans 14 amino acids. Germline assignment: CDR1 SGHRS and CDR2 YFSETQ. V dropped 0 bases and J dropped 5; count of bases not matched to a gene: 4. This CDR3 reads CASSLAGGWTEAFF. The DNA of the CDR3 is TGCGCCAGCAGCTTGGCAGGGGGGTGGACTGAAGCTTTCTTT.

V gene TRBV5-1 combines with J gene TRBJ1-3; D gene unclear. Germline V lookup: CDR1 SGHRS, CDR2 YFSETQ. V lost 0 bases to trimming and J lost 0 bases, with 19 bases between them. The CDR3 totals 19 residues. The chain's CDR3 is CASSLVGRGNGNSGNTIYF. CDR3 coding DNA: TGCGCCAGCAGCTTGGTGGGTCGGGGAAATGGAAACTCTGGAAACACCATATATTTT.

J is TRBJ2-7 and V is TRBV15; possibly TRBD1 for D (6 bases). The CDR3 is made up of 15 amino acids. With 1 base removed from V and 2 bases from J, the gap between germline ends came to 12 bases. From germline, CDR1 is LNHNV and CDR2 YYDKDF (reference sequence). CDR3 residues: CATSRGEGGTYEQYF. The CDR3 DNA follows: TGTGCCACCAGCAGAGGTGAAGGGGGAACCTACGAGCAGTACTTC.

This chain connects TRBV3-1 (or the pseudogene TRBV3-2) to TRBJ1-6, with D maybe TRBD1 (6 bases). CDR1 is LGHDT and CDR2 is YNNKEL in the germline V gene (reference sequence). The CDR3 totals 15 residues. V lost 0 bases, J lost 7 bases, and 10 bases lay in between. The CDR3, as DNA: TGTGCCAGCAGCCAAGACGCGGGGGCAAATTCACCCCTCCACTTT. Amino acids: CASSQDAGANSPLHF.

The chain links TRBV6-4 to TRBJ2-7; D ambiguous. V was cut by 7 bases and J by 3 bases, with 4 bases left in between. This CDR3 is 10 amino acids long. Germline V lookup: CDR1 MRHNA, CDR2 SNTAGT. CDR3 nucleotide sequence: TGTGCCAGCAACAACTACGAGCAGTACTTC. Its translation: CASNNYEQYF.

This clone was seen a few times. This chain joins TRBV28 and TRBJ2-1, with D maybe TRBD1 (5 bases). This CDR3 spans 14 amino acids. The germline gives CDR1 MDHEN, CDR2 SYDVKM. V was shortened by 7 bases and J by 0 bases, with 10 bases between the two germline ends. The chain's CDR3 is CASKGADSYNEQFF. DNA of the CDR3: TGTGCCAGCAAAGGGGCTGACTCCTACAATGAGCAGTTCTTC.

The V and J genes are TRBV30 and TRBJ2-5, with D unresolved. Trimming pared 0 bases from V and 10 bases from J, leaving 15 bases between. CDR3 length: 13 residues. Germline V gene lookup returns CDR1 GTSNPN and CDR2 SVGIG (reference sequence). The CDR3 DNA reads as TGTGCCTGGAGTGTAAGGCATCTCGGAGACCAGTACTTC. Translation gives CAWSVRHLGDQYF. Supplemented by reference TRBV30 and TRBJ2-5, the full variable domain reads SQTIHQWPATLVQPVGSPLSLECTVEGTSNPNLYWYRQAAGRGLQLLFYSVGIGQISSEVPQNLSASRPQDRQFILSSKKLLLSDSGFYLCAWSVRHLGDQYFGPGTRLLVL.

This chain uses TRBV9 with TRBJ1-5; TRBD1 agrees at 8 bases. J gave up 3 bases and V 3 bases, and 5 bases lay outside the gene matches. The CDR3 is 15 amino acids. From germline, CDR1 is SGDLS and CDR2 YYNGEE. The CDR3 loop reads CASSASGGPNQPQHF. DNA for the CDR3: TGTGCCAGCAGCGCTTCAGGGGGCCCCAATCAGCCCCAGCATTTT.

The CDR3 loop reads CASSWLALTEAFF. CDR3 in DNA: TGTGCCAGCAGTTGGCTCGCCCTCACTGAAGCTTTCTTT. The chain has TRBV6-2 or TRBV6-3 and TRBJ1-1, with unresolved D. CDR3 size: 13 residues. The germline gives CDR1 MNHEY, CDR2 SVGEGT. Trimming pared 4 bases from V and 4 bases from J, leaving 10 bases between.